The T cell receptor beta chain under discussion was sequenced for a study of blood T cells in healthy people across ages. General study results and limits: One million T cells yielded diversity estimates that were considered underestimates.

This CDR3 is built from 15 residues. CDR1 is DFQATT and CDR2 is SNEGSKA in the germline V gene (reference sequence). V was clipped by 5 bases and J by 5 bases; unmatched bases: 12. There were at least 5 micrograms of total RNA extracted from every sample. Using a J-beta primer mix together with a sample-barcoded 5' primer, a second PCR was run for about 6 to 12 cycles. The authors tagged each cDNA molecule using a template-switch adaptor with 12 random nucleotides. From the 5' RACE reads, TCRdb called clonotypes with MiXCR, one entry per CDR3 protein. The data show approximately 770,000 distinct CDR3 sequences, 58% seen once. With respect to this clonotype: The antigen is undetermined.

The chain carries TRBV20-1 and TRBJ2-1, with TRBD2 matching over 7 bases. The specimen sequenced was blood. This TCR was sampled from a man under 40 in good health. CDR3 amino acids: CSAPDAGLYNNEQFF. The CDR3 DNA follows: TGCAGTGCTCCGGATGCGGGACTATATAACAATGAGCAGTTCTTC.